This T cell receptor (beta chain) appears in the sequencing data of a study of CD8+ T cells in alopecia areata. About the research overall: In an open-label trial, patients got 5 to 10 mg tofacitinib twice daily.

Those with alopecia areata gave lesional scalp punch biopsies and peripheral blood. The ends were cut back, 1 base at V and 3 bases at J, with 13 bases in the middle. This CDR3 contains 15 residues. The germline CDR1 and CDR2 sequences are MGHRA and YSYEKL. After isolation, RNA underwent reverse transcription to generate cDNA as the sequencing template. This table comes from immunoSEQ multiplex PCR, and its TCRdb copy is limited to in-frame clones, with some not included. This sample has 150,000 or so clones, with around 47% found just once. Input material: CD4+ T cells sorted from blood. This chain connects TRBV4-1 to TRBJ2-7; D assignment may be TRBD1 or TRBD2 (7 bases each). The source of this sequence is a human donor with alopecia areata. This CDR3 reads CASSQVQGRVYEQYF. The CDR3 DNA is TGCGCCAGCAGCCAAGTACAGGGGAGGGTCTACGAGCAGTACTTC.